The clone carrying this T cell receptor beta chain was seen many times. Its antigen is unidentified. CDR3 length equals 17 residues. The germline V gene has CDR1 SGHAT and CDR2 FQDESV (reference sequence). After removal of 1 base from V and 8 bases from J, the junction contained 12 bases not matched to a gene. This sample was included in a study of T cells in Graves' hyperthyroidism and ophthalmopathy. Study information: The blood sample was taken at first diagnosis, before treatment began. Findings and limits, study-wide: The authors' 13 V-J model separated ophthalmopathy from stable hyperthyroidism.

Amplified regions were TCR beta CDR3 sequences from RNA transcripts. Using the HTBI primer set, a first-round RT-PCR was run on the TCR CDR3. Using its own MiXCR run on the multiplex PCR reads, TCRdb lists one record per CDR3 protein. The sample lists 300,000 to 450,000 distinct CDR3 sequences; about 14% were seen once. Sequenced sample: blood. This sequence was found in a man aged 25 to 45 with Graves' hyperthyroidism that later progressed to Graves' ophthalmopathy. V and J are TRBV11-1 and TRBJ2-2; TRBD2 agrees at 8 bases. This CDR3 is CASSLGVSGDLLGELFF. The DNA for the CDR3 is TGTGCCAGCAGCTTAGGCGTTAGCGGGGACCTGCTAGGGGAGCTGTTTTTT.